What follows describes a single T cell receptor (beta chain). Its antigen is undetermined. The record originates from a study of hypomethylating agent response in myelodysplastic syndrome. Study-wide context: Of the myelodysplastic syndrome patients, several were male, 2 female. Points from the study as a whole: Novel MDS antigen recognition by shared GLIPH2 clusters is possible but unvalidated.

The CDR3 covers 16 residues. The trim removed 6 bases at V and 1 base at J, leaving 3 bases unmatched. The germline V gene has CDR1 SSHAT and CDR2 FNYEAQ (reference sequence). In the source study's methods: VDJdb flagged around 1.5% of 168,753 unique clonotypes as previously reported viral-epitope-specific. Sequencing was performed with immunoSEQ multiplex PCR; in TCRdb, only in-frame clones are kept and a portion is missing. V, J and clone size were drawn from that table, and D and trimming were deduced from the DNA. The table includes about 3,100 clones, roughly 83% detected once. The receptor was derived from a human donor with myelodysplastic syndrome. Sequenced here: bone marrow, sampled before or after starting hypomethylating agent treatment for myelodysplastic syndrome (not recorded which). V gene TRBV7-7 combines with J gene TRBJ2-5; 15 nucleotides match TRBD2. The CDR3 here is CASRRGLAGGQETQYF. DNA for the CDR3: TGTGCCAGCAGAAGGGGACTAGCGGGGGGCCAAGAGACCCAGTACTTC.